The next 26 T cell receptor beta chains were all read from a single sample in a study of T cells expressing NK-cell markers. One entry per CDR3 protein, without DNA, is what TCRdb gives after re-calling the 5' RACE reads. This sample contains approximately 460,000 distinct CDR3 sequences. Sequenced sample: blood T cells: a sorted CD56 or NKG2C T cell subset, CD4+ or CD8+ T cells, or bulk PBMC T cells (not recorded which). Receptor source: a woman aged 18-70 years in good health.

The CDR3: CASSIVPGRSYNEQFF. The gene calls are TRBV19 and TRBJ2-1. CDR3 length: 16 amino acids. The germline gives CDR1 LNHDA, CDR2 SQIVND (reference sequence).

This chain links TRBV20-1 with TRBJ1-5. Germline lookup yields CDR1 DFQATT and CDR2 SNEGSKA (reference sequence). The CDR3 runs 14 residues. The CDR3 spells CSASRRTPNQPQHF.

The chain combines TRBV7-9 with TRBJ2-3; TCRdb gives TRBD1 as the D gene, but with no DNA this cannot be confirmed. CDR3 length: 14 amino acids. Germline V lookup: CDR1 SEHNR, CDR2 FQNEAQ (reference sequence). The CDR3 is CASSTDRATDTQYF. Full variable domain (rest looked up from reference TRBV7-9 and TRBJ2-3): DTGVSQNPRHKITKRGQNVTFRCDPISEHNRLYWYRQTLGQGPEFLTYFQNEAQLEKSRLLSDRFSAERPKGSFSTLEIQRTEQGDSAMYLCASSTDRATDTQYFGPGTRLTVL.

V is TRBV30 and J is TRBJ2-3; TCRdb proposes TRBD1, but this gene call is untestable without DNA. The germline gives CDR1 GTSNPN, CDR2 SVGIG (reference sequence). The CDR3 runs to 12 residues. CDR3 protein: CAWSPGTDTQYF.

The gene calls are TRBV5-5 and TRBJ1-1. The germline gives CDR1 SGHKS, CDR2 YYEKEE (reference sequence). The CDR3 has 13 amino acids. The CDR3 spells CASSSDPDTEAFF. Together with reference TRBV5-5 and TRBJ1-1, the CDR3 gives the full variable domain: DAGVTQSPTHLIKTRGQQVTLRCSPISGHKSVSWYQQVLGQGPQFIFQYYEKEERGRGNFPDRFSARQFPNYSSELNVNALLLGDSALYLCASSSDPDTEAFFGQGTRLTVV.

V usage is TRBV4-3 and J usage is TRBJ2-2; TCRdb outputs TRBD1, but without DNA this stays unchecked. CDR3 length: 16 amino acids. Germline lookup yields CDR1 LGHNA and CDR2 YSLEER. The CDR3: CASSQDFDGGVGELFF.

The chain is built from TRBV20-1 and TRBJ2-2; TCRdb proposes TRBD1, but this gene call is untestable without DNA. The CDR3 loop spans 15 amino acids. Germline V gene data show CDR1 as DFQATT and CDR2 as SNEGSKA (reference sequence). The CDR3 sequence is CSALLSLTGTGELFF.

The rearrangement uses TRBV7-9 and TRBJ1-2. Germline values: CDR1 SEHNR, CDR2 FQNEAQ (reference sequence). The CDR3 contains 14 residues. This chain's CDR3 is CASSLGNLNYGYTF.

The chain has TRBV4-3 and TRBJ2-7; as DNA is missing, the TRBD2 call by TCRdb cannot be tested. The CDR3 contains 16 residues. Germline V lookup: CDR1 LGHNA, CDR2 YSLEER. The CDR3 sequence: CASSQGLASGIREQYF.

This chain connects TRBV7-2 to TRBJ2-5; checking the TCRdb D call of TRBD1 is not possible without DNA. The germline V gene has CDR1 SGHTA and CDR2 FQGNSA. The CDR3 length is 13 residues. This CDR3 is CASSFTGRETQYF.

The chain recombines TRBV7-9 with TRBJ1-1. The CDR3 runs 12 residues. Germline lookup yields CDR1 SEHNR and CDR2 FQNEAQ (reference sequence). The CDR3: CASSLASPEAFF.

The CDR3 is CASSNETSGIHTGELFF. The chain combines TRBV7-9 with TRBJ2-2; the TCRdb D gene call, TRBD2, has no DNA to confirm it. Germline assignment: CDR1 SEHNR and CDR2 FQNEAQ (reference sequence). This CDR3 has 17 amino acids.

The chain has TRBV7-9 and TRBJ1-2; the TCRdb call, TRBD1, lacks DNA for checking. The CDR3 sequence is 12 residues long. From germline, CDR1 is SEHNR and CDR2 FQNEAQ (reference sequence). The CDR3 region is CASSRQGDGYTF.

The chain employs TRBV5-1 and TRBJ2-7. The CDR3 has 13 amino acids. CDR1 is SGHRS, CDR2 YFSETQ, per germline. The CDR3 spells CASSLAWTYEQYF.

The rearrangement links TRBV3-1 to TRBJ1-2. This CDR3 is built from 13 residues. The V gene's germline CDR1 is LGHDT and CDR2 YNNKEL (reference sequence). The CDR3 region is CASSPGRYLGNTF.

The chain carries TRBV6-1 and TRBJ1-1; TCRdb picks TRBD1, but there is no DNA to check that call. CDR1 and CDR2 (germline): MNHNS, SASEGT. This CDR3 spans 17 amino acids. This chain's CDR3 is CASSESGAGGSNTEAFF.

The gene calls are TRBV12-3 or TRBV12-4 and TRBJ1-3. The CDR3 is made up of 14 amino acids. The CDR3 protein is CASSLVAASNTIYF.

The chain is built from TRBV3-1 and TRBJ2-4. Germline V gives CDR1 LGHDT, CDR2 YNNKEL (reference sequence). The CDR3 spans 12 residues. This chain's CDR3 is CASSHLNGIQYF. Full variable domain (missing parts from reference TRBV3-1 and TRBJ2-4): DTAVSQTPKYLVTQMGNDKSIKCEQNLGHDTMYWYKQDSKKFLKIMFSYNNKELIINETVPNRFSPKSPDKAHLNLHINSLELGDSAVYFCASSHLNGIQYFGAGTRLSVL.

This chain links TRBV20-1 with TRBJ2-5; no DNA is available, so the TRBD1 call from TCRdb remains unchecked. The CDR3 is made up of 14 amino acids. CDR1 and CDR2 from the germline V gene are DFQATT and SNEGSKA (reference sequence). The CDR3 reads CSAHQDRPGETQYF.

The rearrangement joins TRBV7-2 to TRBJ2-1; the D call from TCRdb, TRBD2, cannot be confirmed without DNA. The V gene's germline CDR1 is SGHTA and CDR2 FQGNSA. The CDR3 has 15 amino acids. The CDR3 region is CASSLDPLAGNEQFF.

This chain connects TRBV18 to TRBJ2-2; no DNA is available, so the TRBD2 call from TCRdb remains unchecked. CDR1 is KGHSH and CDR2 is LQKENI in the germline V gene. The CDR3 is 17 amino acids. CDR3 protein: CASSPEGLAGVTGELFF.

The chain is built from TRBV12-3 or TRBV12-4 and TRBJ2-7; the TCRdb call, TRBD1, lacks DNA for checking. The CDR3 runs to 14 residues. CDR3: CASRGQPGGYEQYF.

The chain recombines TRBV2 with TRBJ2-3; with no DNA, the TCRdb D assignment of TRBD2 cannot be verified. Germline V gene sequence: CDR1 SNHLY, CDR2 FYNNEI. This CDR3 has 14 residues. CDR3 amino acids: CASTRDSSTDTQYF.

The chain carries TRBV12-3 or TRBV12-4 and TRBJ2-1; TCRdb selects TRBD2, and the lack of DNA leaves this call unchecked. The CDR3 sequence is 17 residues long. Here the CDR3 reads CASSLATPRSYHNEQFF.

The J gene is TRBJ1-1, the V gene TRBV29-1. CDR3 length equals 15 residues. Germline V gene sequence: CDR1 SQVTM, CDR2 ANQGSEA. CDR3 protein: CSVFLGSGFNTEAFF.

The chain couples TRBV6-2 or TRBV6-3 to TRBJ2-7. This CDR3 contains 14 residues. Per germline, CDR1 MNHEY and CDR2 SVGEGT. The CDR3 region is CASGDGRRSYEQYF.